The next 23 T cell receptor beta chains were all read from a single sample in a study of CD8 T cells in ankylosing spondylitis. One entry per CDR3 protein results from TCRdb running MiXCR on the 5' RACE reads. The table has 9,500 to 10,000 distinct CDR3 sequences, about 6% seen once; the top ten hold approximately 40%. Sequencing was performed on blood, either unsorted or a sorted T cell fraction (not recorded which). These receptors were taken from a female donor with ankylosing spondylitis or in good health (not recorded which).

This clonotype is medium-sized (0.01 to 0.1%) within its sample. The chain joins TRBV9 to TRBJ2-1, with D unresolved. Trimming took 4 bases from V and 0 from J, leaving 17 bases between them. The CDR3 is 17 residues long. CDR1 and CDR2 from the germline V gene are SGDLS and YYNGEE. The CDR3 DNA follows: TGTGCCAGCAGCACGACGGACCAACCGAGCTCCTACAATGAGCAGTTCTTC. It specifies CASSTTDQPSSYNEQFF. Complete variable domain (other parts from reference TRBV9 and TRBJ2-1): DSGVTQTPKHLITATGQRVTLRCSPRSGDLSVYWYQQSLDQGLQFLIQYYNGEERAKGNILERFSAQQFPDLHSELNLSSLELGDSALYFCASSTTDQPSSYNEQFFGPGTRLTVL.

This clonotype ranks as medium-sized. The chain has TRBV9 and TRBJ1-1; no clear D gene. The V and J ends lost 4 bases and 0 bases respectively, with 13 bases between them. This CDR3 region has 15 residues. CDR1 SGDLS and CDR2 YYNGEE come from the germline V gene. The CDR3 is CASSPAGSLNTEAFF. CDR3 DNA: TGTGCCAGCAGCCCAGCTGGAAGCCTGAACACTGAAGCTTTCTTT.

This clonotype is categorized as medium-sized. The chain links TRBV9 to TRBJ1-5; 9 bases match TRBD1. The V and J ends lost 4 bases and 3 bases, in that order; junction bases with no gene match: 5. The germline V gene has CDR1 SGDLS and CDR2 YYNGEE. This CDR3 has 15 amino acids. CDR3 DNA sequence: TGTGCCAGCAGCCGGACAGGGGAGAACAATCAGCCCCAGCATTTT. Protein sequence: CASSRTGENNQPQHF.

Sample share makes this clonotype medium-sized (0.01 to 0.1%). The CDR3 loop is CASSPRQTNTEAFF. For the CDR3, the DNA is TGTGCCAGCAGCCCTAGACAGACTAACACTGAAGCTTTCTTT. The rearrangement uses TRBV9 and TRBJ1-1, with a weak D call TRBD1 (5 bases). Per the germline V gene, CDR1 is SGDLS and CDR2 is YYNGEE. The ends were cut back, 4 bases at V and 2 bases at J, with 12 bases in the middle. This CDR3 spans 14 amino acids.

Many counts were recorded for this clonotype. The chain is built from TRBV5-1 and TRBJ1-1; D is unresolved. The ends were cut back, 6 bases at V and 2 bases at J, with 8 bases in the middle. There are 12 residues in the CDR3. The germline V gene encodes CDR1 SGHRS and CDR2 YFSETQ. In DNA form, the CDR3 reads TGCGCCAGCACGGGCTCTAACACTGAAGCTTTCTTT. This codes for CASTGSNTEAFF.

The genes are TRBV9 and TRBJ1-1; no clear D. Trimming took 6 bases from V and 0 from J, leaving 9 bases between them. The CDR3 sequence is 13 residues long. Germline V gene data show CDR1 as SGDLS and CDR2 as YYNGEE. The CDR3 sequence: CASKPQVNTEAFF. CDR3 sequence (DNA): TGTGCCAGCAAGCCCCAGGTGAACACTGAAGCTTTCTTT.

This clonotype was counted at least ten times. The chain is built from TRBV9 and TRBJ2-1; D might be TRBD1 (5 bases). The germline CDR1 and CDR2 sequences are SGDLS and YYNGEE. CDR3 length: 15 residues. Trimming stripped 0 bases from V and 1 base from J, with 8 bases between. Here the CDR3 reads CASSVGRASYNEQFF. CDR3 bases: TGTGCCAGCAGCGTAGGCAGGGCATCCTACAATGAGCAGTTCTTC.

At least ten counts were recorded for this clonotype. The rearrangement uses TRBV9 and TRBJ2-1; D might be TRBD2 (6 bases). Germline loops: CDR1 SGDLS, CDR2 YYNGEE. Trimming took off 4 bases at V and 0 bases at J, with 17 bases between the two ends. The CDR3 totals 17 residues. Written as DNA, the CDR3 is TGTGCCAGCAGCCCCAGTGGGGGGACTTTCTCCTACAATGAGCAGTTCTTC. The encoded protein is CASSPSGGTFSYNEQFF.

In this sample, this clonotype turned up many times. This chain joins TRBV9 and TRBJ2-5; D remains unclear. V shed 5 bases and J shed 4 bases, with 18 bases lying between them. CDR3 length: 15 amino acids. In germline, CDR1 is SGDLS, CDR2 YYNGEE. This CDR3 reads CASRLGESNGETQYF. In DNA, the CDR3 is TGTGCCAGCAGATTGGGTGAATCTAACGGAGAGACCCAGTACTTC. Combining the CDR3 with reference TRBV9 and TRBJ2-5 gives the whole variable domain DSGVTQTPKHLITATGQRVTLRCSPRSGDLSVYWYQQSLDQGLQFLIQYYNGEERAKGNILERFSAQQFPDLHSELNLSSLELGDSALYFCASRLGESNGETQYFGPGTRLLVL.

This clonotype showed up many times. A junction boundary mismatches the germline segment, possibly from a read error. The CDR3 DNA reads as TGTGCCAGCAGCGTAGACTTTAGCTTCGACGAGCATTACTTC. As protein: CASSVDFSFDEHYF. The rearrangement uses TRBV9 and TRBJ2-7; unclear D gene. This CDR3 region has 14 residues. Germline assignment: CDR1 SGDLS and CDR2 YYNGEE.

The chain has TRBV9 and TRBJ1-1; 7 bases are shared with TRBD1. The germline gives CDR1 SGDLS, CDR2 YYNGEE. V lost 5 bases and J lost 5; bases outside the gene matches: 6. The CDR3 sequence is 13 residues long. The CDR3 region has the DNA TGTGCCAGCAGAGAAATGACAGGGACTGAAGCTTTCTTT. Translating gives CASREMTGTEAFF.

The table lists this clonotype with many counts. The CDR3 nucleotides read TGTGCCAGCAGCCGTGGGACTAGCGGGGGTCACGAGCAGTACTTC. It encodes CASSRGTSGGHEQYF. This rearrangement joins TRBV9 to TRBJ2-7; TRBD2 matches 14 bases. Trimming cost V 4 bases and J 5 bases; bases outside gene matches: 5. This CDR3 is 15 amino acids long. Germline CDR1 reads SGDLS; CDR2 reads YYNGEE.

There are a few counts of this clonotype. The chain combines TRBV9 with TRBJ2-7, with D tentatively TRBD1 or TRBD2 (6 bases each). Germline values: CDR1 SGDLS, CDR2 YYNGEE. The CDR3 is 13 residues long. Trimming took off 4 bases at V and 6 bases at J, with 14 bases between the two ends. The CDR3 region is CASSKGGGREQYF. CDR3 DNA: TGTGCCAGCAGCAAGGGTGGGGGGCGCGAGCAGTACTTC.

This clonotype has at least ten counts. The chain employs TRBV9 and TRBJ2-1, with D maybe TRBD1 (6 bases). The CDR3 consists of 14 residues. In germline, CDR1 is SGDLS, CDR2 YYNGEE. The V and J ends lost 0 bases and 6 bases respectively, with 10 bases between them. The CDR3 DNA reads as TGTGCCAGCAGCGTAGGTCCAGGGGCCAATGAGCAGTTCTTC. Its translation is CASSVGPGANEQFF.

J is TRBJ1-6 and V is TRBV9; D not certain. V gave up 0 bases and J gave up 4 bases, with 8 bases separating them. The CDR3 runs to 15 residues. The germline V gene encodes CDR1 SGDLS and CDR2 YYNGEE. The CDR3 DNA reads TGTGCCAGCAGCGTAGGGAGGGATTATAATTCACCCCTCCACTTT. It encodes CASSVGRDYNSPLHF. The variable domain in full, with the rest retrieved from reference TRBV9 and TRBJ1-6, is DSGVTQTPKHLITATGQRVTLRCSPRSGDLSVYWYQQSLDQGLQFLIQYYNGEERAKGNILERFSAQQFPDLHSELNLSSLELGDSALYFCASSVGRDYNSPLHFGNGTRLTVT.

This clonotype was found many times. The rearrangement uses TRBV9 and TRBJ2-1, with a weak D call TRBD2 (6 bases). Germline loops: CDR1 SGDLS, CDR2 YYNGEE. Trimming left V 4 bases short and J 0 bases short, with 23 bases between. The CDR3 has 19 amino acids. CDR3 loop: CASSPPSGGSRHSYNEQFF. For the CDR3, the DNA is TGTGCCAGCAGCCCTCCGTCCGGGGGTAGCCGACACTCCTACAATGAGCAGTTCTTC.

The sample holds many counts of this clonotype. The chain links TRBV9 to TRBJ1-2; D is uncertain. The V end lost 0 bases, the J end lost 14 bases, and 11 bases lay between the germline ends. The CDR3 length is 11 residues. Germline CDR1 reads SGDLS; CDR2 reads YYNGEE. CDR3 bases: TGTGCCAGCAGCGTAGCTGAGAGGACGACCTTC. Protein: CASSVAERTTF.

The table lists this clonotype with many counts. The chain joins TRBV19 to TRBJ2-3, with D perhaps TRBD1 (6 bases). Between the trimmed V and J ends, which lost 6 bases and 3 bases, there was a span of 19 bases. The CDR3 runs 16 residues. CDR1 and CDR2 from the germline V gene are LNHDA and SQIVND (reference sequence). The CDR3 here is CASSHPVGAGTDTQYF. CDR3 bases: TGTGCCAGTAGCCACCCGGTGGGGGCCGGGACAGATACGCAGTATTTT.

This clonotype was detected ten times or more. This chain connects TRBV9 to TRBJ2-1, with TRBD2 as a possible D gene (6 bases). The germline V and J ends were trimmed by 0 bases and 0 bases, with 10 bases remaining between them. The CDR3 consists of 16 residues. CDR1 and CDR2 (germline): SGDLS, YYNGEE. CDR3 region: CASSVGGAVSYNEQFF. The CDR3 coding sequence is TGTGCCAGCAGCGTAGGCGGGGCCGTCTCCTACAATGAGCAGTTCTTC.

This CDR3 is CASSPEGGRGTDTQYF. CDR3 in DNA: TGTGCCAGCAGCCCCGAGGGGGGAAGAGGCACAGATACGCAGTATTTT. V gene TRBV9 combines with J gene TRBJ2-3; the D gene could be TRBD1 or TRBD2 (6 bases each). The CDR3 has 16 amino acids. Deletions cut 4 bases from V and 1 base from J, with 16 bases between. Germline-derived CDR1 and CDR2 are SGDLS and YYNGEE.

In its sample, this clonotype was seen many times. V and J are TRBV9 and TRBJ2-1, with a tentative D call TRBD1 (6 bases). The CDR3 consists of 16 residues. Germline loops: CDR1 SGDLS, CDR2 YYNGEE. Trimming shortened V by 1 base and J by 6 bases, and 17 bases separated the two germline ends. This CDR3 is CASSVSGGHIANEQFF. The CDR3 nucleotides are TGTGCCAGCAGCGTAAGTGGGGGCCATATAGCCAATGAGCAGTTCTTC.

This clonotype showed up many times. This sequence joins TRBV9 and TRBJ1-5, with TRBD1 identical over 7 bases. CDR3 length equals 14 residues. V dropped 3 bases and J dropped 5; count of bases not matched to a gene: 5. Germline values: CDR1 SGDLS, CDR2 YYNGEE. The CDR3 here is CASSGGQPHQPQHF. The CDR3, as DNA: TGTGCCAGCAGCGGGGGACAGCCCCATCAGCCCCAGCATTTT.

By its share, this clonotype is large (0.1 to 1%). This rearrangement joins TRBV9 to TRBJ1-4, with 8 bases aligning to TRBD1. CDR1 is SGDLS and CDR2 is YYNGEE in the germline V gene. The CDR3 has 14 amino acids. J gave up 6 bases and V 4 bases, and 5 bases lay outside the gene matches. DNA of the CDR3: TGTGCCAGCAGCTTGGGACAGGCTGATGAAAAACTGTTTTTT. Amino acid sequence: CASSLGQADEKLFF.